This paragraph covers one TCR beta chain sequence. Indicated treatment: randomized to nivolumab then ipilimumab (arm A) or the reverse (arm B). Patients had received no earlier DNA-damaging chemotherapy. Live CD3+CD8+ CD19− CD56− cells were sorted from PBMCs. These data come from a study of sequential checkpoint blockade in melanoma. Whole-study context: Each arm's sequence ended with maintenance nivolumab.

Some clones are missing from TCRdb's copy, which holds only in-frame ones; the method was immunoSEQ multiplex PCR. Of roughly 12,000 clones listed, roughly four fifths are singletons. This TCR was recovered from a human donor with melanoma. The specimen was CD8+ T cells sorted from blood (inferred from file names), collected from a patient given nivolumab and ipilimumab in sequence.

CDR3 residues: CASSRGGRTEAFF. In DNA, the CDR3 is TGTGCCAGCAGCCGCGGAGGCCGGACTGAAGCTTTCTTT. V and J are TRBV9 and TRBJ1-1; D ambiguous. Trimming left V 4 bases short and J 5 bases short, with 12 bases between. Germline loops: CDR1 SGDLS, CDR2 YYNGEE. The CDR3 has 13 residues.